One and the same sample provided the 15 T cell receptor beta chains below, sequenced in a study of T cell responses to AZD1222 COVID-19 vaccine. Repertoires were generated with immunoSEQ multiplex PCR, while TCRdb's copy carries only in-frame clones and drops some. The table records roughly 120,000 clones, 87% of them present only once. The source material was peripheral blood, sampled on day 0 of AZD1222 vaccination. The receptors originated from an adult in good health.

The rearrangement joins TRBV28 to TRBJ2-1, with D possibly TRBD2 on 5 matching bases. Germline CDR1 reads MDHEN; CDR2 reads SYDVKM. This CDR3 has 16 residues. V lost 6 bases and J 3 bases, leaving 18 bases between the germline ends. In DNA form, the CDR3 reads TGTGCCAGCAGCCCCCTGTCTAGCCTGATCTACAATGAGCAGTTCTTC. Protein: CASSPLSSLIYNEQFF.

The CDR3 nucleotides are TGCGCCAGCATTGACAGGGTGGGGAATGAGCAGTTCTTC. It codes for CASIDRVGNEQFF. The chain combines TRBV10-2 with TRBJ2-1, with 7 nucleotides matching TRBD1. This CDR3 has 13 amino acids. CDR1 and CDR2 from the germline V gene are WSHSY and SAAADI. Trimming removed 7 bases from V and 7 bases from J; junction bases left unmatched: 7.

This chain links TRBV9 with TRBJ2-3; D is uncertain. The V gene lost 1 base and the J gene lost 1 base, with 7 bases spanning the gap. This CDR3 comprises 14 residues. Germline V CDR1 and CDR2: SGDLS, YYNGEE. The CDR3 reads CASSVQDGTDTQYF. Written as DNA, the CDR3 is TGTGCCAGCAGCGTACAAGACGGCACAGATACGCAGTATTTT.

The V and J genes are TRBV5-4 and TRBJ2-3; 7 nucleotides line up with TRBD2. The J segment lost 0 bases and the V segment lost 4 bases, leaving 8 bases of the junction unmatched. This CDR3 has 16 residues. Per germline, CDR1 SGHNT and CDR2 YYREEE (reference sequence). The chain's CDR3 is CASSGGGLKSTDTQYF. For the CDR3, the DNA is TGTGCCAGCAGCGGGGGGGGACTTAAAAGCACAGATACGCAGTATTTT.

The chain has TRBV19 and TRBJ2-1; 12 bases are a match to TRBD2. V gave up 5 bases and J gave up 4 bases; unmatched junction bases: 3. Germline assignment: CDR1 LNHDA and CDR2 SQIVND (reference sequence). This CDR3 is 15 amino acids long. CDR3 nucleotides: TGTGCCAGTAGTTCCACTAGCGGGAGGTACAATGAGCAGTTCTTC. This codes for CASSSTSGRYNEQFF.

The CDR3 region has the DNA TGTGCCAGCAGCGTAGTTAGGGGGTATACTGAAGCTTTCTTT. This codes for CASSVVRGYTEAFF. The V and J genes are TRBV9 and TRBJ1-1; possibly TRBD1 for D (6 bases). This CDR3 has 14 residues. Trimming removed 0 bases at V and 5 bases at J, with 11 bases between. Germline V CDR1 and CDR2: SGDLS, YYNGEE.

This chain links TRBV3-1 (or the pseudogene TRBV3-2) with TRBJ1-1; D gene uncertain. This CDR3 region has 15 residues. CDR1 is LGHDT and CDR2 is YNNKEL in the germline V gene (reference sequence). Trimming cost V 0 bases and J 2 bases, with 10 bases left between them. The CDR3 region is CASSQDAVRNTEAFF. DNA for the CDR3: TGTGCCAGCAGCCAAGACGCGGTCAGAAACACTGAAGCTTTCTTT.

V and J are TRBV11-2 and TRBJ2-3; maybe TRBD2 (5 bases). Trimming removed 5 bases from V and 7 bases from J, with 10 bases in between. There are 12 residues in the CDR3. Germline V CDR1 and CDR2: SGHAT, FQNNGV. The CDR3 loop is CASSHWENTQYF. The CDR3 nucleotides read TGTGCCAGCAGCCACTGGGAGAATACGCAGTATTTT.

The chain has TRBV6-2 or TRBV6-3 and TRBJ2-1; 11 bases line up with TRBD2. Germline CDR1 reads MNHEY; CDR2 reads SVGEGT. Trimming at V came to 5 bases and at J to 7 bases, leaving 13 bases not matched to a gene. The CDR3 contains 17 residues. CDR3 in DNA: TGTGCCAGCAGTCCGTACCCCTTATCTAGCGGGGGGAATGAGCAGTTCTTC. Translation: CASSPYPLSSGGNEQFF.

This rearrangement joins TRBV21-1 to TRBJ2-3; the tabulated D call, TRBD2, remains unverified against the DNA. TRBV21-1 is a pseudogene locus. The CDR3 contains 14 residues. The DNA of the CDR3 is TGTGCCGGAAGCAGCGGGGAATCCACAGATACGCAGTATTTT. It yields the protein CAGSSGESTDTQYF.

The rearrangement links TRBV6-2 or TRBV6-3 to TRBJ2-7, with TRBD2 as a possible D gene (5 bases). V was trimmed by 3 bases and J by 5 bases, leaving 11 bases between them. The CDR3 loop spans 13 amino acids. Germline V gives CDR1 MNHEY, CDR2 SVGEGT. CDR3 DNA sequence: TGTGCCAGCAGTTATGGACTGGTTGACGAGCAGTACTTC. Protein product: CASSYGLVDEQYF.

This clone was seen only once. CDR3: CSVMTALSYEQYF. The DNA for the CDR3 is TGCAGCGTGATGACAGCACTCTCCTACGAGCAGTACTTC. The rearrangement uses TRBV29-1 and TRBJ2-7, with D perhaps TRBD1 (5 bases). Germline V gene sequence: CDR1 SQVTM, CDR2 ANQGSEA. The CDR3 is 13 residues long. Trimming pared 6 bases from V and 0 bases from J, leaving 12 bases between.

The chain uses TRBV24-1 and TRBJ2-2; D gene unclear. The CDR3 covers 16 residues. The germline V gene encodes CDR1 KGHDR and CDR2 SFDVKD. Trimming took off 4 bases at V and 5 bases at J, with 16 bases between the two ends. CDR3 loop: CATSEVTPSGTGELFF. The CDR3 DNA follows: TGTGCCACCAGTGAGGTCACTCCCTCGGGTACCGGGGAGCTGTTTTTT.

The gene calls are TRBV30 and TRBJ1-5; D is uncertain. The CDR3 runs to 13 residues. Per the germline V gene, CDR1 is GTSNPN and CDR2 is SVGIG (reference sequence). Trimming left V 5 bases short and J 7 bases short, with 15 bases between. CDR3 loop: CAWSEGLQQPQHF. CDR3 DNA: TGTGCCTGGTCGGAGGGTCTTCAACAGCCCCAGCATTTT.

This rearrangement joins TRBV2 to TRBJ1-6; no clear D. The CDR3 runs to 15 residues. The V gene's germline CDR1 is SNHLY and CDR2 FYNNEI. V was trimmed by 4 bases and J by 4 bases, leaving 11 bases between them. CDR3 bases: TGTGCCAGCAGTGCTAAGGCGGGTTATAATTCACCCCTCCACTTT. It translates to CASSAKAGYNSPLHF.